This paragraph reports one TCR beta chain. Antigen unknown. This sample is part of a study of long-term antiretroviral therapy in people with HIV. Study in general: Collection dates of the earliest samples fall about a decade before the 2015 immediate-ART recommendation.

Study-wide results and limits: CDR3 lengths in HIV samples spanned a narrower range than controls. ART preceded a rise in diversity that nonetheless stayed lower than in transplant donor controls. Blood sampling spanned 2004 to 2017, possibly under older ART regimens.

The CDR3 has 12 amino acids. Per germline, CDR1 SGHNT and CDR2 YYREEE (reference sequence). Trimming removed 4 bases from V and 9 bases from J; junction bases left unmatched: 1. Survey level was the resolution at which the v3.0 immunoSEQ assay ran. Sequencing was performed with immunoSEQ multiplex PCR; in TCRdb, only in-frame clones are kept and a portion is missing. The sample holds some 25,000 clones, roughly 85% seen once. Sequences were derived from unsorted PBMCs, sampled 1.2 years after starting antiretroviral therapy. This receptor was identified in a man aged 45-65 years with HIV. V gene TRBV5-4 combines with J gene TRBJ1-6, with 7 bases matching TRBD1. CDR3 in DNA: TGTGCCAGCAGCCAGGGGGGTTCACCCCTCCACTTT. As protein: CASSQGGSPLHF.